This T cell receptor (beta chain) was obtained from a study of metastatic and nonmetastatic thyroid tumors. Study-wide context: Repertoire data that came from the blood and tumor or nodule tissue of malignant and benign thyroid patients were compared.

Per the authors' pipeline: A distant-metastasis classifier for papillary thyroid cancer was built using CDR3 differences across clinicopathological groups. TCRdb re-processed the PCR reads through MiXCR. The V and J calls and clone size are TCRdb's, not the authors'. This sample has roughly 42,000 clones; around 18% occur once, and the top ten carry around 15%. Thyroid surgery took place with no prior treatment in any patient. Trimming shortened V by 4 bases and J by 3 bases, and 8 bases separated the two germline ends. The CDR3 loop spans 13 amino acids. Germline CDR1 reads SGHRS; CDR2 reads YFSETQ. Notes on the study in general: Patients with malignant thyroid tumors reportedly had significantly higher TCR beta diversity than those with benign nodules, in blood and tumor.

This clone was seen repeatedly, ten times or more. Its antigen is not known. The V and J genes are TRBV5-1 and TRBJ1-5; D gene ambiguous. The sequence was obtained from a female donor with papillary thyroid cancer or a benign thyroid nodule (not recorded which). Some clones in this sample may be carry-over from other donors' samples. The sample was tumor tissue. The CDR3: CASSLRANQPQHF. The CDR3 DNA follows: TGCGCCAGCAGCCTACGGGCCAATCAGCCCCAGCATTTT. Full variable domain (remainder filled in from reference TRBV5-1 and TRBJ1-5): KAGVTQTPRYLIKTRGQQVTLSCSPISGHRSVSWYQQTPGQGLQFLFEYFSETQRNKGNFPGRFSGRQFSNSRSEMNVSTLELGDSALYLCASSLRANQPQHFGDGTRLSIL.